Described below is a single T cell receptor beta chain sequence and its context. In the authors' methods: Estimated nucleated cell counts came from reference gene primer amplification. The repertoire was sequenced with immunoSEQ multiplex PCR; TCRdb's copy has only in-frame clones and lacks some. Clone size and V and J calls were adopted from that table, with D and trimming inferred from the DNA. The table has under 95,000 clones, about four fifths seen once. This record belongs to a study of blood T cell repertoires in COVID-19. Background on the study: The analysed material was cDNA or gDNA that came from T cells, B-cell-depleted T cells, or PBMCs.

The sequenced material came from peripheral blood. The clonotype originates from a woman of 80 years or more with acute or convalescent COVID-19.

CDR3 coding DNA: TGTGCCAGCAGATCCGGGACAGGGAACACTGAAGCTTTCTTT. This gives the protein CASRSGTGNTEAFF. The chain has TRBV6-5 and TRBJ1-1; TRBD1 matches at 8 bases. Germline CDR1 MNHEY, CDR2 SVGAGI. Germline trimming cut 6 bases from V and 1 base from J; bases unmatched to any gene: 4. The CDR3 contains 14 residues.